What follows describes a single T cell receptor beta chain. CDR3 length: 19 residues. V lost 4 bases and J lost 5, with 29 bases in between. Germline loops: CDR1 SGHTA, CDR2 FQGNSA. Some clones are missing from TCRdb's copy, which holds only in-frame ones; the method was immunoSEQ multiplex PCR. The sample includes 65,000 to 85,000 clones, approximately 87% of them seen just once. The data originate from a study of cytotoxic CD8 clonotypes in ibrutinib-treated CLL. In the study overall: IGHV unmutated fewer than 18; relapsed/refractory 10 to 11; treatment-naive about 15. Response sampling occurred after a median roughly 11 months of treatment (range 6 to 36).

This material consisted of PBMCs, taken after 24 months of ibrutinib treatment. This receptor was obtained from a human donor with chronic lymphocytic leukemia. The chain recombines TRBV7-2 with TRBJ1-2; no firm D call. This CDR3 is CASSSSIHIIGRVGYGYTF. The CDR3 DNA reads TGTGCCAGCAGCTCATCCATACATATTATAGGCAGAGTGGGGTATGGCTACACCTTC.